This T cell receptor beta chain comes out of a study of cytomegalovirus exposure and HLA in healthy donors. The CDR3 runs to 14 residues. The V end was cut by 1 base, the J end by 0 bases, with 5 bases between. Per germline, CDR1 KGHSH and CDR2 LQKENI. The study ran its PCR with 60 Vbeta and 13 Jbeta primers. Assay used: immunoSEQ multiplex PCR; TCRdb lists only in-frame clones, some missing. Found here are under 200,000 clones, 70% to 80% of them singletons; the top ten hold 2% to 2.5%. The chain couples TRBV18 to TRBJ2-3; possible D gene TRBD1, 5 bases. The clonotype was recovered from a man in his forties or fifties in good health and CMV-seropositive. Source material: PBMCs. The CDR3 here is CASSPQGSTDTQYF. CDR3 nucleotides: TGTGCCAGCTCACCACAGGGGAGCACAGATACGCAGTATTTT.